The 29 T cell receptor beta chains below come from one sample, sequenced in a study of blood T cell repertoires in COVID-19. The table came from immunoSEQ multiplex PCR; TCRdb's copy has only in-frame clones and leaves some out. Among roughly 200,000 clones, approximately 80% were seen once, and the ten largest hold 15% to 20%. Sequencing was done on a sample of peripheral blood. These receptors were collected from a woman aged 80 or over with active or convalescent COVID-19.

The V and J genes are TRBV2 and TRBJ1-2, with D possibly being TRBD1 (5 bases). This CDR3 spans 13 amino acids. The ends were cut back, 6 bases at V and 8 bases at J, with 16 bases in the middle. Germline CDR1 SNHLY, CDR2 FYNNEI. Written as DNA, the CDR3 is TGTGCCAGCAGGGGGAGGGCAGGGCAAGGCTACACCTTC. It specifies CASRGRAGQGYTF. Full variable domain (missing parts from reference TRBV2 and TRBJ1-2): EPEVTQTPSHQVTQMGQEVILRCVPISNHLYFYWYRQILGQKVEFLVSFYNNEISEKSEIFDDQFSVERPDGSNFTLKIRSTKLEDSAMYFCASRGRAGQGYTFGSGTRLTVV.

The rearrangement links TRBV11-3 to TRBJ2-1; TRBD2 matches 7 bases. Germline V CDR1 and CDR2: SGHNT, YENEEA. V shed 0 bases and J 0 bases; nucleotides not matched to a gene: 5. This CDR3 is built from 17 residues. Here the CDR3 DNA reads TGTGCCAGCAGCTTAGAATTCGGGAGGCTCTCCTACAATGAGCAGTTCTTC. The encoded protein is CASSLEFGRLSYNEQFF.

The V call is TRBV5-4, the J call TRBJ1-2, with D perhaps matching TRBD1 (6 bases). Deletions cut 3 bases from V and 0 bases from J, with 12 bases between. CDR1 is SGHNT, CDR2 YYREEE, per germline (reference sequence). CDR3 length equals 15 residues. CDR3 in amino acids: CASSYANRANYGYTF. In DNA, the CDR3 is TGTGCCAGCAGCTACGCAAACAGGGCTAACTATGGCTACACCTTC. Supplemented by reference TRBV5-4 and TRBJ1-2, the full variable domain reads ETGVTQSPTHLIKTRGQQVTLRCSSQSGHNTVSWYQQALGQGPQFIFQYYREEENGRGNFPPRFSGLQFPNYSSELNVNALELDDSALYLCASSYANRANYGYTFGSGTRLTVV.

This clone was seen more than once but under ten times. The chain employs TRBV6-6 and TRBJ2-3, with 10 nucleotides matching TRBD1. This CDR3 contains 16 residues. The V segment lost 2 bases and the J segment 3 bases; nucleotides outside the gene matches: 5. Germline V CDR1 and CDR2: MNHNY, SVGAGI (reference sequence). CDR3 loop: CASSYEGQGRTDTQYF. CDR3 bases: TGTGCCAGCAGTTACGAGGGACAGGGGAGGACAGATACGCAGTATTTT.

The V call is TRBV28, the J call TRBJ2-7, with TRBD1 identical over 9 bases. Unmatched junction bases numbered 2, after V lost 3 bases and J lost 2 bases. This CDR3 spans 14 amino acids. Germline CDR1 MDHEN, CDR2 SYDVKM. CDR3 bases: TGTGCCAGCAGTTTGACAGGGGGTACCTACGAGCAGTACTTC. Protein: CASSLTGGTYEQYF. The whole variable domain, filled in from reference TRBV28 and TRBJ2-7, reads DVKVTQSSRYLVKRTGEKVFLECVQDMDHENMFWYRQDPGLGLRLIYFSYDVKMKEKGDIPEGYSVSREKKERFSLILESASTNQTSMYLCASSLTGGTYEQYFGPGTRLTVT.

This clone was recorded only once. The chain uses TRBV27 and TRBJ2-2; 14 bases fit TRBD2. The V and J ends lost 6 bases and 4 bases, in that order; junction bases with no gene match: 7. The CDR3 is made up of 17 amino acids. From germline, CDR1 is MNHEY and CDR2 SMNVEV (reference sequence). This chain's CDR3 is CASSKTSGGGITGELFF. CDR3 in DNA: TGTGCCAGCAGCAAGACTAGCGGGGGGGGTATCACCGGGGAGCTGTTTTTT.

The V and J genes are TRBV6-5 and TRBJ2-5; 7 bases align to TRBD2. J was trimmed by 3 bases and V by 0 bases; bases with no gene match: 4. The germline V gene has CDR1 MNHEY and CDR2 SVGAGI. The CDR3 covers 15 residues. The CDR3 bases are TGTGCCAGCAGTTACTCGAACCTAGCGGAAGAGACCCAGTACTTC. Encoded protein: CASSYSNLAEETQYF.

The chain is built from TRBV9 and TRBJ2-3; tentative D call: TRBD2 (5 bases). Trimming removed 0 bases from V and 6 bases from J, with 5 bases in between. The CDR3 extends over 12 amino acids. Per the germline V gene, CDR1 is SGDLS and CDR2 is YYNGEE. For the CDR3, the DNA is TGTGCCAGCAGCGTAGGAGGGGATACGCAGTATTTT. Amino acid sequence: CASSVGGDTQYF. Using reference TRBV9 and TRBJ2-3 for the parts outside the CDR3, the full variable domain is DSGVTQTPKHLITATGQRVTLRCSPRSGDLSVYWYQQSLDQGLQFLIQYYNGEERAKGNILERFSAQQFPDLHSELNLSSLELGDSALYFCASSVGGDTQYFGPGTRLTVL.

The chain employs TRBV3-1 (or the pseudogene TRBV3-2) and TRBJ2-5, with 9 positions matching TRBD1. With 8 bases clipped from V and 4 bases from J, the junction kept 14 bases outside the gene matches. The CDR3 is 16 amino acids. Looked up from germline, CDR1 is LGHDT and CDR2 is YNNKEL (reference sequence). The CDR3 DNA sequence: TGTGCCAGCGCTACACAGGGGGCAAAGTTTTTAGAGACCCAGTACTTC. It specifies CASATQGAKFLETQYF.

This sequence joins TRBV7-8 and TRBJ2-7, with 8 bases fitting TRBD2. The CDR3 length is 14 residues. After removal of 4 bases from V and 4 bases from J, the junction contained 6 bases not matched to a gene. Germline lookup yields CDR1 SGHVS and CDR2 FQNEAQ. This CDR3 is CASSYGRVLYEQYF. The DNA of the CDR3 is TGTGCCAGCAGCTACGGGAGGGTATTGTACGAGCAGTACTTC.

This clone was seen only a few times. The gene calls are TRBV5-1 and TRBJ2-1, with 8 bases fitting TRBD1. From germline, CDR1 is SGHRS and CDR2 YFSETQ. V lost 4 bases to trimming and J lost 8 bases; unmatched junction nucleotides: 8. The length of the CDR3 is 14 residues. CDR3 DNA sequence: TGCGCCAGCAGCCGGACAGGGATAGGAGATGAGCAGTTCTTC. Its protein is CASSRTGIGDEQFF.

V gene TRBV6-5 combines with J gene TRBJ2-2; a weak D match, TRBD1 (6 bases). Per germline, CDR1 MNHEY and CDR2 SVGAGI. The V gene lost 7 bases and the J gene lost 6 bases, with 12 bases spanning the gap. This CDR3 spans 13 amino acids. CDR3 protein: CASKQGTAGELFF. CDR3 sequence (DNA): TGTGCCAGCAAACAGGGTACCGCCGGGGAGCTGTTTTTT.

This chain joins TRBV5-1 and TRBJ2-3, with D possibly being TRBD2 (5 bases). CDR3 length: 17 residues. The V gene's germline CDR1 is SGHRS and CDR2 YFSETQ. Trimming removed 1 base from V and 0 bases from J, with 15 bases in between. This chain's CDR3 is CASSLHISRGSTDTQYF. The CDR3 DNA reads TGCGCCAGCAGCTTGCATATTTCTCGGGGTAGCACAGATACGCAGTATTTT.

The V call is TRBV5-1, the J call TRBJ2-1; 7 positions match TRBD2. Germline V gene lookup returns CDR1 SGHRS and CDR2 YFSETQ. Germline trimming cut 1 base from V and 5 bases from J; bases unmatched to any gene: 15. This CDR3 comprises 18 residues. The CDR3 sequence: CASSLSVGAGALDNEQFF. CDR3 sequence (DNA): TGCGCCAGCAGCTTGTCCGTCGGCGCGGGAGCTCTTGACAATGAGCAGTTCTTC.

The rearrangement uses TRBV3-1 (or the pseudogene TRBV3-2) and TRBJ2-7; no reliable D call. The germline CDR1 and CDR2 sequences are LGHDT and YNNKEL (reference sequence). V was shortened by 2 bases and J by 2 bases, with 16 bases between the two germline ends. This CDR3 is 16 amino acids long. This chain's CDR3 is CASSQSMRPLPYEQYF. The CDR3 coding sequence is TGTGCCAGCAGCCAATCAATGAGGCCACTACCCTACGAGCAGTACTTC.

The V and J genes are TRBV3-1 (or the pseudogene TRBV3-2) and TRBJ2-3; TRBD1 is a possible D gene (6 bases). V was cut by 8 bases and J by 0 bases, with 12 bases left in between. There are 14 residues in the CDR3. Germline V gene lookup returns CDR1 LGHDT and CDR2 YNNKEL (reference sequence). Here the CDR3 DNA reads TGTGCCAGCGCAGGGACACCTAGCACAGATACGCAGTATTTT. It specifies CASAGTPSTDTQYF.

The V and J genes are TRBV18 and TRBJ2-1; 12 nucleotides agree with TRBD1. The CDR3 has 14 amino acids. J gave up 5 bases and V 4 bases, and 0 bases lay outside the gene matches. CDR1 KGHSH and CDR2 LQKENI come from the germline V gene. The CDR3 protein is CASSRDRGHNEQFF. CDR3 DNA: TGTGCCAGCTCACGGGACAGGGGGCACAATGAGCAGTTCTTC.

This clone was detected many times. This chain links TRBV5-4 with TRBJ2-7; the match to TRBD2 covers 13 bases. Germline assignment: CDR1 SGHNT and CDR2 YYREEE (reference sequence). The CDR3 extends over 15 amino acids. Trimming removed 2 bases from V and 6 bases from J; junction bases left unmatched: 5. CDR3 protein: CASSLSGTSGAEQYF. CDR3 coding DNA: TGTGCCAGCAGCTTATCCGGGACTAGCGGGGCCGAGCAGTACTTC. The full variable domain, with the rest looked up from reference TRBV5-4 and TRBJ2-7, is ETGVTQSPTHLIKTRGQQVTLRCSSQSGHNTVSWYQQALGQGPQFIFQYYREEENGRGNFPPRFSGLQFPNYSSELNVNALELDDSALYLCASSLSGTSGAEQYFGPGTRLTVT.

The J gene is TRBJ1-1, the V gene TRBV6-5; maybe TRBD1 (5 bases). Germline V lookup: CDR1 MNHEY, CDR2 SVGAGI. CDR3 size: 13 residues. V gave up 5 bases and J gave up 3 bases, with 10 bases separating them. The CDR3 nucleotides are TGTGCCAGCAGTAGGGGCGAGGACACTGAAGCTTTCTTT. Amino acids: CASSRGEDTEAFF.

The chain couples TRBV5-8 to TRBJ1-6; TRBD1 aligns across 7 bases. The V gene end was trimmed by 2 bases and the J gene end by 10 bases; junction bases not matched to a gene: 6. The germline V gene encodes CDR1 SGHTS and CDR2 YDEGEE. This CDR3 is built from 14 residues. This CDR3 reads CASSLRQGESPLHF. The CDR3 DNA follows: TGTGCCAGCAGCTTAAGACAGGGCGAATCACCCCTCCACTTT.

V usage is TRBV2 and J usage is TRBJ2-4, with TRBD1 identical over 8 bases. CDR1 is SNHLY and CDR2 is FYNNEI in the germline V gene. V dropped 6 bases and J dropped 3; count of bases not matched to a gene: 7. This CDR3 comprises 15 residues. The CDR3 region has the DNA TGTGCCAGCAGCATAGGACAGGGCAACAAAAACATTCAGTACTTC. Translated: CASSIGQGNKNIQYF.

V gene TRBV15 combines with J gene TRBJ2-5; 11 bases match TRBD2. The junction had 5 bases not matched to a gene; V was cut back by 0 bases and J by 5 bases. Germline assignment: CDR1 LNHNV and CDR2 YYDKDF (reference sequence). This CDR3 has 16 amino acids. The CDR3 here is CATSRDLLAGAETQYF. CDR3 DNA sequence: TGTGCCACCAGCAGAGATCTACTAGCGGGGGCCGAGACCCAGTACTTC.

This chain joins TRBV24-1 and TRBJ2-7; 7 positions agree with TRBD1. Germline V gene lookup returns CDR1 KGHDR and CDR2 SFDVKD. The trim removed 4 bases at V and 4 bases at J, leaving 6 bases unmatched. The CDR3 has 14 residues. CDR3 nucleotides: TGTGCCACCAGTGACCCTGGACAGGAGTACGAGCAGTACTTC. It specifies CATSDPGQEYEQYF.

This clone occurred once. This chain uses TRBV5-6 with TRBJ1-4; D perhaps matches TRBD1 (6 bases). Trimming shortened V by 0 bases and J by 5 bases, and 8 bases separated the two germline ends. The CDR3 spans 14 residues. Germline V gene sequence: CDR1 SGHDT, CDR2 YYEEEE. The chain's CDR3 is CASSLGTGNEKLFF. CDR3 coding DNA: TGTGCCAGCAGCTTGGGTACAGGGAATGAAAAACTGTTTTTT.

The rearrangement links TRBV4-2 to TRBJ2-3, with D possibly being TRBD2 (6 bases). Germline-derived CDR1 and CDR2 are LGHNA and YNFKEQ. This CDR3 region has 14 residues. V was pared by 3 bases and J by 2 bases, with 9 bases between. CDR3 nucleotide sequence: TGTGCCAGCAGCCACGGCGGGGACACAGATACGCAGTATTTT. Encoded protein: CASSHGGDTDTQYF.

This rearrangement joins TRBV7-8 to TRBJ2-5, with D perhaps matching TRBD2 (5 bases). Trimming shortened V by 4 bases and J by 5 bases, and 17 bases separated the two germline ends. Germline V gene lookup returns CDR1 SGHVS and CDR2 FQNEAQ. This CDR3 is built from 15 residues. As DNA, the CDR3 is TGTGCCAGCAGCTACAAAGGCGTAGCGATCGAGACCCAGTACTTC. Encoded protein: CASSYKGVAIETQYF.

This clone has just a few counts. V is TRBV27 and J is TRBJ2-7; 8 nucleotides agree with TRBD1. The CDR3 runs to 15 residues. The germline CDR1 and CDR2 sequences are MNHEY and SMNVEV (reference sequence). V shed 6 bases, J shed 6 bases, and the junction held 13 bases outside the gene matches. The CDR3 loop is CASSPVAGTGVEQYF. CDR3 in DNA: TGTGCCAGCAGCCCAGTCGCCGGGACAGGCGTCGAGCAGTACTTC.

The V gene is TRBV30, the J gene TRBJ2-7; D is possibly TRBD2 (6 bases). Germline V gives CDR1 GTSNPN, CDR2 SVGIG (reference sequence). Deletions cut 5 bases from V and 1 base from J, with 21 bases between. This CDR3 comprises 16 residues. The CDR3 loop is CAWDAFGRDSSYEQYF. CDR3 sequence (DNA): TGTGCCTGGGACGCTTTTGGCCGGGACTCATCCTACGAGCAGTACTTC.

The genes are TRBV5-4 and TRBJ2-7, with D possibly being TRBD2 (5 bases). This CDR3 has 14 amino acids. Germline V gene data show CDR1 as SGHNT and CDR2 as YYREEE (reference sequence). Between the trimmed V and J ends, which lost 4 bases and 0 bases, there was a span of 11 bases. Here the CDR3 reads CASSAGLNSYEQYF. In DNA form, the CDR3 reads TGTGCCAGCAGCGCCGGACTGAACTCCTACGAGCAGTACTTC. Filled out from reference TRBV5-4 and TRBJ2-7, the complete variable domain reads ETGVTQSPTHLIKTRGQQVTLRCSSQSGHNTVSWYQQALGQGPQFIFQYYREEENGRGNFPPRFSGLQFPNYSSELNVNALELDDSALYLCASSAGLNSYEQYFGPGTRLTVT.